This note documents a single T cell receptor (beta chain) sequence. The specificity of this receptor is unknown. No qualities accompany the bases; no much larger clone lies one base away. Measured from the cysteine to the phenylalanine, the CDR3 is 16 residues long. This entry keeps only the CDR3 DNA: 48 bases, framed from base 1. The V end loses 6 bases and the J end loses 1 base, and a stretch of 18 bases separates them. Sequences LNHDA (CDR1) and SQIVND (CDR2) are obtained from the germline V gene (reference sequence). This record comes from a study of blood T cell repertoires in COVID-19 (dated by TCRdb to 2018 to 2021). Concerning the study at large: The collaborator samples originated in the United States, Italy and Spain and spanned the acute and convalescent phases of COVID-19. HLA class I and class II types, where available, came from metadata supplied by the sample provider rather than from assay-based typing. Samples were obtained from the ongoing ImmuneRACE study (first 160 participants) and from 1,254 subjects provided by 6 global collaborators. Sample metadata almost always included a de-identified subject ID, COVID-19 status, age in years and sex. A freely available public database, intended as a resource for researchers studying the immune response to SARS-CoV-2, is where the repertoires were released. Subjects who had been exposed to COVID-19, were actively infected with it, or had recovered from it provided the deeply sampled blood TCRbeta repertoires that made up the dataset. The prospective study material was composed of cDNA or gDNA derived from T cells, B-cell-depleted T cells, or PBMCs. What the study reported, not specific to this receptor: The quantity of clinical and demographic metadata differed by source and by participant and was supplied without curation.

TCRbeta CDR3 regions were amplified from genomic DNA using the immunoSEQ Assay, a bias-controlled multiplex PCR. The authors' pipeline ran thus. The number of nucleated cells in each sample was estimated by amplification of reference gene primers within the assay. Sequence reads were collapsed and filtered to measure the absolute abundance of every unique TCRbeta CDR3 rearrangement. Productive Simpson clonality was computed per sample as the square root of Simpson's diversity index over productive rearrangements. In its TCRdb copy, this immuneACCESS table keeps in-frame sequences only and misses some clones. Where compared with another copy, unresolved V genes explain less than half of these, and the others have no known cause. V, J and clone size were drawn from that table, and D and trimming were deduced from the DNA. Present in this sample are some 180,000 clones, 65% to 90% of which were seen just once. Of the sample, approximately 4.7% falls within the top ten clones.

Enrolling through a virtual design, the prospective study's participants ranged in age from roughly 18 to 100 years and lived across roughly 24 United States geographic areas. In the prospective study, cohorts were assigned on the basis of participant-reported clinical history obtained from a screening survey and a study questionnaire. In the prospective study, mobile phlebotomists collected whole blood, serum and a nasopharyngeal or oropharyngeal swab from each participant. Prospective study participants could optionally give additional blood draws and questionnaires over an approximately 2-month period. Before DNA extraction, prospective study blood samples were shipped either frozen or at room temperature.

The rearrangement combines TRBV19 with TRBJ1-1; the D gene is possibly TRBD1, with 6 bases matching. Sequencing input: PBMCs or T cells enriched from blood (not recorded which). This sequence originates from a woman aged 60-70 years with acute COVID-19. The nucleotides are TGTGCCAGTAGGACCCAGGGGCTCCATCGGAACACTGAAGCTTTCTTT. This codes for CASRTQGLHRNTEAFF.